These T cell receptor beta chains were read from a single sample in a study of T cells in Graves' hyperthyroidism and ophthalmopathy. MiXCR, applied by TCRdb to the multiplex PCR reads, yields one record per CDR3 protein. Here the sample spans around 300,000 distinct CDR3 sequences, around 13% being singletons. The sequencing sample was made of blood. These receptors all stem from a woman aged 30 to 39 with Graves' hyperthyroidism. Both conserved end residues are part of each CDR3. Fields, in order: clone size, J gene, D gene, V gene, CDR3 DNA, CDR3 protein. A D gene is named only where the DNA matches it firmly. Size values are once, few and many counts, or a class for expanded clones, and some rows have none.

clone size: few; J gene: TRBJ2-7; D gene: .; V gene: TRBV27; CDR3 DNA: TGTGCCAGCAGTTCTAGTGTCTCCGTGGGAGAGCAGTACTTC; CDR3 protein: CASSSSVSVGEQYF
clone size: many; J gene: TRBJ2-7; D gene: TRBD2; V gene: TRBV10-3; CDR3 DNA: TGTGCCATCAGTGAGTCGGACCAAGCGGGGGAGGCCTACGAGCAGTACTTC; CDR3 protein: CAISESDQAGEAYEQYF
clone size: .; J gene: TRBJ1-2; D gene: .; V gene: TRBV30; CDR3 DNA: TGTGCCTGGAGTGTACCAGGTCTTTATGGCTACACCTTC; CDR3 protein: CAWSVPGLYGYTF
clone size: many; J gene: TRBJ2-3; D gene: TRBD2; V gene: TRBV28; CDR3 DNA: TGTGCCAGCAGGCGGGGGGTAGATACGCAGTATTTT; CDR3 protein: CASRRGVDTQYF
clone size: few; J gene: TRBJ2-7; D gene: .; V gene: TRBV6-1; CDR3 DNA: TGTGCCAGCACGTCGAGGTCTTACGCCGGGGGGCAGTACTTC; CDR3 protein: CASTSRSYAGGQYF
clone size: many; J gene: TRBJ2-3; D gene: .; V gene: TRBV29-1; CDR3 DNA: TGCAGCGTCGGAACAGGGTCAGATACGCAGTATTTT; CDR3 protein: CSVGTGSDTQYF
clone size: .; J gene: TRBJ2-7; D gene: TRBD2; V gene: TRBV28; CDR3 DNA: TGTGCCAGCAGTTTCATCTTTCTTGCGGGAGGCGATTACGAGCAGTACTTC; CDR3 protein: CASSFIFLAGGDYEQYF
clone size: .; J gene: TRBJ2-7; D gene: TRBD1; V gene: TRBV19; CDR3 DNA: TGTGCCAGTAGCTTCACCGGGACAGGGAACGAGCAGTACTTC; CDR3 protein: CASSFTGTGNEQYF
clone size: many; J gene: TRBJ1-1; D gene: .; V gene: TRBV29-1; CDR3 DNA: TGCAGCGTTCTTGGGGGGGCAGGGGACACTGAAGCTTTCTTT; CDR3 protein: CSVLGGAGDTEAFF
clone size: few; J gene: TRBJ2-1; D gene: TRBD2; V gene: TRBV30; CDR3 DNA: TGTGCCTGGAGTAAAGGACTAGCGGCCGACAATGAGCAGTTCTTC; CDR3 protein: CAWSKGLAADNEQFF
clone size: many; J gene: TRBJ2-2; D gene: .; V gene: TRBV28; CDR3 DNA: TGTGCCAGCTCACCCCCCACGAACACCGGGGAGCTGTTTTTT; CDR3 protein: CASSPPTNTGELFF
clone size: .; J gene: TRBJ2-1; D gene: TRBD1; V gene: TRBV5-1; CDR3 DNA: TGCGCCAGCAGCTCTGGACAGGGCTCCTACAATGAGCAGTTCTTC; CDR3 protein: CASSSGQGSYNEQFF
clone size: .; J gene: TRBJ2-7; D gene: .; V gene: TRBV20-1; CDR3 DNA: TGCAGTGCTAGAGGCGGCAAGGTGTACGAGCAGTACTTC; CDR3 protein: CSARGGKVYEQYF
clone size: .; J gene: TRBJ2-2; D gene: TRBD2; V gene: TRBV19; CDR3 DNA: TGTGCCAGTGGATGGGGACTAGCGGGAGGGCCCGGGACCGGGGAGCTGTTTTTT; CDR3 protein: CASGWGLAGGPGTGELFF
clone size: many; J gene: TRBJ1-2; D gene: .; V gene: TRBV12-3/TRBV12-4; CDR3 DNA: TGTGCCAGCCGAACGAGGGGCAGCTATGGCTACACCTTC; CDR3 protein: CASRTRGSYGYTF
clone size: .; J gene: TRBJ1-2; D gene: .; V gene: TRBV20-1; CDR3 DNA: TGCAGTGCTAGCGGGGGCTCAGGGGATAACTATGGCTACACCTTC; CDR3 protein: CSASGGSGDNYGYTF
clone size: .; J gene: TRBJ1-6; D gene: .; V gene: TRBV30; CDR3 DNA: TGTGCCTGGTCCAGGACGGAAAATAATTCACCCCTCCACTTT; CDR3 protein: CAWSRTENNSPLHF